These T cell receptor beta chains were read from a single sample in a study of cytomegalovirus exposure and HLA in healthy donors. Libraries were prepared by immunoSEQ multiplex PCR; TCRdb keeps only in-frame clonotypes and omits some of them. Here the sample spans some 150,000 clones, less than 85% being singletons. The sample consisted of PBMCs. These receptors all stem from a man aged 55 to 69 in good health and CMV-seronegative. The CDR3 runs from the conserved cysteine through the conserved F or W. A D gene is named only where the DNA matches it firmly.

v_gene	d_gene	len	CDR3aa
TRBV6-6	-	12	CASSRRYNEQFF
TRBV5-6	-	12	CASSHRLYEQYF
TRBV6-5	TRBD1	13	CAIRTGEGYGYTF
TRBV7-3	-	15	CASSLTRGPAGELFF
TRBV7-3	-	14	CASSLNGRSETQYF
TRBV4-2	-	15	CASSQVEVVPGGYTF
TRBV11-2	TRBD2	18	CASSLWGGRYANTGELFF
TRBV30	TRBD1	13	CAWGQGENQPQHF
TRBV9	TRBD1	16	CASSTGQGYNTGELFF
TRBV7-3	TRBD1	15	CASSPRGTGGETQYF
TRBV5-4	-	15	CASSFGQSNTGELFF
TRBV6-5	-	15	CASSYGTSRGTEAFF
TRBV4-1	TRBD1	17	CASSQVTGGLSTDTQYF
TRBV19	TRBD1	16	CASRAQQGGKNQPQHF
TRBV6-5	-	15	CASAGPRGLNTEAFF
TRBV7-2	TRBD2	15	CASSPRLAKQETQYF
TRBV2	TRBD1	14	CASTPGQGAYGYTF
TRBV5-1	-	15	CASSLEGLRGDTQYF
TRBV5-4	TRBD1	14	CASSLVGTGHGYTF
TRBV15	-	15	CATSSTRGSNSPLHF
TRBV5-4	-	15	CASSLSMGGPGEQYF
TRBV13	-	13	CASSFTRGTEAFF
TRBV19	TRBD1	14	CASTGDRAQETQYF
TRBV11-2	TRBD1	14	CASSSGTGTDTQYF
TRBV6-5	-	14	CASSYSGGGNTIYF
TRBV7-9	-	16	CASRFQGLEVENEQFF
TRBV7-2	TRBD1	16	CASSLESGTGPYEQYF
TRBV19	TRBD1	14	CASRGQAATGELFF
TRBV5-1	TRBD1	15	CASSMTGGGLETQYF
TRBV4-3	TRBD2	16	CASSQVLAGGPYEQYF
TRBV4-2	-	15	CASSQDGLGGEKLFF
TRBV7-2	TRBD2	15	CASTTLAGVWETQYF
TRBV28	TRBD1	15	CASNPPRGAKNIQYF
TRBV9	TRBD1	16	CASSVGGQGSGNTIYF
TRBV5-6	-	15	CASSLGGVYNSPLHF
TRBV5-1	-	13	CASSLAGELEQYF
TRBV29-1	TRBD2	12	CSERGGYNEQFF
TRBV9	TRBD2	17	CASSVAPSGGVGNEQFF
TRBV6-1	-	15	CAGTEGGASGNTIYF
TRBV30	TRBD1	12	CARDSRNYGYTF
TRBV2	TRBD2	14	CARSSGSVTGELFF
TRBV28	TRBD1	15	CASSGTGVGSYEQYF
TRBV5-8	TRBD1	15	CASSLGTGGNQPQHF
TRBV28	TRBD2	13	CASSLAGGETQYF
TRBV30	TRBD2	14	CACTAGAIQETQYF
TRBV27	TRBD2	13	CASRIAGTDTQYF
TRBV10-2	-	15	CASSESRTMSYEQYF
TRBV9	-	16	CASSVKGSGSYNEQFF
TRBV4-3	-	15	CASSQGRGTDTEAFF
TRBV6-6	TRBD1	15	CASNLEGQGDQPQHF
TRBV9	-	14	CASSPRLGGYEQYF